The present T cell receptor beta chain was sequenced within a study of blood T cell repertoires in COVID-19. Background on the study: In Cohort 3, a recovered donor had either two negative PCRs, clearance, or symptom resolution. Both acute and convalescent COVID-19 samples were obtained from the United States, Italy and Spain.

V was cut by 1 base and J by 8 bases, with 8 bases left in between. The CDR3 covers 12 residues. In the authors' workflow: Amplification with reference gene primers provided the estimates of nucleated cell counts. Repertoires were generated with immunoSEQ multiplex PCR, while TCRdb's copy carries only in-frame clones and drops some. That table is the source of V, J and clone size, and D and trimming were worked out from the DNA. The table lists approximately 250,000 clones, more than 75% of them singletons. This chain joins TRBV12-3 or TRBV12-4 and TRBJ1-2; perhaps TRBD1 as D (5 bases). Sample: PBMCs or T cells enriched from blood (not recorded which). The source of this sequence is a woman in her sixties in a cohort exposed to, infected with or recovered from COVID-19 (not recorded which). The CDR3 coding sequence is TGTGCCAGCAGTTTAGGAAAGGGGGGCTACACCTTC. Encoded protein: CASSLGKGGYTF.